This record covers a single T cell receptor (beta chain). This record belongs to a study of T cell responses to AZD1222 COVID-19 vaccine. TCRdb's copy holds only in-frame clones and misses some; the assay was immunoSEQ multiplex PCR. This table holds roughly 170,000 clones, about nine tenths found once. This receptor was obtained from an adult in good health. The sequencing used peripheral blood, collected on day 0 of AZD1222 vaccination.

This CDR3 reads CASRGLATNEKLFF. In nucleotides, the CDR3 is TGTGCCAGTAGGGGCCTAGCAACTAATGAAAAACTGTTTTTT. The genes are TRBV19 and TRBJ1-4; no reliable D call. Germline V gene lookup returns CDR1 LNHDA and CDR2 SQIVND (reference sequence). This CDR3 has 14 residues. The V end lost 6 bases, the J end lost 0 bases, and 8 bases lay between the germline ends. Looking up the rest from reference TRBV19 and TRBJ1-4 gives the full variable domain: DGGITQSPKYLFRKEGQNVTLSCEQNLNHDAMYWYRQDPGQGLRLIYYSQIVNDFQKGDIAEGYSVSREKKESFPLTVTSAQKNPTAFYLCASRGLATNEKLFFGSGTQLSVL.